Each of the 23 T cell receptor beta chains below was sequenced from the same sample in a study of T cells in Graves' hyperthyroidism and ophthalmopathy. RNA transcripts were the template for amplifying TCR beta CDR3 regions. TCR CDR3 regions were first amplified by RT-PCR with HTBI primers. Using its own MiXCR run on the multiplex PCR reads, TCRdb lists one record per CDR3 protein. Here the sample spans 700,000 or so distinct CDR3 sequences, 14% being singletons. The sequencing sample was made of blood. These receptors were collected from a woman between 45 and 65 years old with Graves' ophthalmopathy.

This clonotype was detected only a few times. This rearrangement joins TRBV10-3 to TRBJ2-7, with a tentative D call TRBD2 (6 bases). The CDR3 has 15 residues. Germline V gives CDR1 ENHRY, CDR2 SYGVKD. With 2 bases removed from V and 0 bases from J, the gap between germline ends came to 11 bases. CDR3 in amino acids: CAISEAQRVSYEQYF. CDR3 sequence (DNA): TGTGCCATCAGTGAGGCCCAGCGGGTCTCCTACGAGCAGTACTTC.

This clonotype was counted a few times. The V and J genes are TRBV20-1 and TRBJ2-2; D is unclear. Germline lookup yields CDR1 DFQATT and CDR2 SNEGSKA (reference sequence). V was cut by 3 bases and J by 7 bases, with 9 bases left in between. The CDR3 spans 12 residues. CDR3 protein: CSARIGLGELFF. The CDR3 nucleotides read TGCAGTGCTAGGATTGGGCTCGGGGAGCTGTTTTTT.

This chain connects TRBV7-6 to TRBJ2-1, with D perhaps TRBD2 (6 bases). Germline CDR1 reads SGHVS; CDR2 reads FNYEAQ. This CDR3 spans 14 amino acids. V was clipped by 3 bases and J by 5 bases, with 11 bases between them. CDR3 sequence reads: CASSLLASDNEQFF. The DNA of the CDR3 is TGTGCCAGCAGCTTGCTAGCTAGCGACAATGAGCAGTTCTTC.

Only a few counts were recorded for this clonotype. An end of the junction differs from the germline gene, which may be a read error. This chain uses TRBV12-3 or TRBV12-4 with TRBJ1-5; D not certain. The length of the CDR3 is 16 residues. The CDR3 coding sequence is TGTACCAGCAGTTTTATAGCAGGACGTAGCAATCAGCCCCAGCATTTT. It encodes CTSSFIAGRSNQPQHF.

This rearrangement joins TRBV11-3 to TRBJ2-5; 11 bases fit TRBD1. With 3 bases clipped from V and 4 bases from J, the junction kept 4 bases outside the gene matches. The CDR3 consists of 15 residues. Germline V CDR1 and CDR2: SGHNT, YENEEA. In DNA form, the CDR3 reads TGTGCCAGCAGCTTTGGGGACAGGGGGAGAGAGACCCAGTACTTC. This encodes CASSFGDRGRETQYF.

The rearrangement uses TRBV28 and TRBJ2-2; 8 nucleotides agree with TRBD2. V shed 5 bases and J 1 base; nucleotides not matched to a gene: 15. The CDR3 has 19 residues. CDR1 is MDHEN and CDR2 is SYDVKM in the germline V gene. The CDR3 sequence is CASSIPGLVFGGNTGELFF. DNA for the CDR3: TGTGCCAGCAGTATACCGGGACTAGTATTTGGGGGGAACACCGGGGAGCTGTTTTTT. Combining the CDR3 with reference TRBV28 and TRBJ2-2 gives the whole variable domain DVKVTQSSRYLVKRTGEKVFLECVQDMDHENMFWYRQDPGLGLRLIYFSYDVKMKEKGDIPEGYSVSREKKERFSLILESASTNQTSMYLCASSIPGLVFGGNTGELFFGEGSRLTVL.

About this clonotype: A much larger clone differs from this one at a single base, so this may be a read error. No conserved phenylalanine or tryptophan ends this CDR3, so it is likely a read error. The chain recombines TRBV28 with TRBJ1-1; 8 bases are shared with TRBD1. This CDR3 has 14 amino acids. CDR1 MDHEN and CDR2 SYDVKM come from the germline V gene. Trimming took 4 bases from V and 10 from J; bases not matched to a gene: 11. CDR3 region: CASSWTQGARVAFL. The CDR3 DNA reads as TGTGCCAGCAGTTGGACCCAGGGGGCCAGGGTAGCTTTCCTT.

CDR3: CASSLGPGAGNTIYF. The CDR3 nucleotides are TGTGCCAGCAGCCTTGGCCCAGGGGCTGGAAACACCATATATTTT. The chain has TRBV11-3 and TRBJ1-3, with a tentative D call TRBD1 (6 bases). Trimming shortened V by 5 bases and J by 2 bases, and 13 bases separated the two germline ends. CDR3 length equals 15 residues. CDR1 is SGHNT, CDR2 YENEEA, per germline.

The CDR3 spells CASSLAGFKENEQFF. In DNA, the CDR3 is TGTGCCAGCAGCTTAGCGGGGTTCAAGGAAAATGAGCAGTTCTTC. The chain uses TRBV7-9 and TRBJ2-1; unclear D gene. The length of the CDR3 is 15 residues. Germline CDR1 is SEHNR and CDR2 is FQNEAQ (reference sequence). Trimming removed 0 bases at V and 7 bases at J, with 13 bases between.

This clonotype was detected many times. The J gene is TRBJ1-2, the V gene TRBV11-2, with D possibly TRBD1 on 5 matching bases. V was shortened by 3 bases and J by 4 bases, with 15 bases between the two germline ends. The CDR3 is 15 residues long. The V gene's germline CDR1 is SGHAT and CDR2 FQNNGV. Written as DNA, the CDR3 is TGTGCCAGCAGCTTCCTTGGGCAGGGAAGCTATGGCTACACCTTC. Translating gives CASSFLGQGSYGYTF.

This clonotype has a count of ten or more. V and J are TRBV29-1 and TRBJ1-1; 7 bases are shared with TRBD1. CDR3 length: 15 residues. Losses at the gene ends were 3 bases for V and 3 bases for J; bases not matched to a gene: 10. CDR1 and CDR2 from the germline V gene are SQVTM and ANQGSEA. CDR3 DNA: TGCAGCGTTGAGTTCACAGGGGCACTGGACACTGAAGCTTTCTTT. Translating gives CSVEFTGALDTEAFF.

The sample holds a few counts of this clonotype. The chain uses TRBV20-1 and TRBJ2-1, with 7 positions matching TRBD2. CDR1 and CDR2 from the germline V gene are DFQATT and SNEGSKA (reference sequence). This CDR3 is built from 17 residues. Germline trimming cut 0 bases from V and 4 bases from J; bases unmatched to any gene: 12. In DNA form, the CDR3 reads TGCAGTGCTAGAGATGGGAACGGGAGGACCCTATACAATGAGCAGTTCTTC. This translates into CSARDGNGRTLYNEQFF.

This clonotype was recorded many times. In nucleotides, the CDR3 is TGTGCCAGCAGTTTACGGAGGTTTACTGAAGCTTTCTTT. It specifies CASSLRRFTEAFF. The chain carries TRBV12-3 or TRBV12-4 and TRBJ1-1; D is unresolved. The CDR3 sequence is 13 residues long. The V end was cut by 2 bases, the J end by 5 bases, with 9 bases between.

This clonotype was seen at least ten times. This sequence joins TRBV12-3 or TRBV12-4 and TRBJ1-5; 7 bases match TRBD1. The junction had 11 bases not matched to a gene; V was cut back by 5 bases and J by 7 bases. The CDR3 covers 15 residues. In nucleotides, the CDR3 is TGTGCCAGCAGTCATGGACAGGTCCCCCGGCAGCCCCAGCATTTT. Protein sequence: CASSHGQVPRQPQHF.

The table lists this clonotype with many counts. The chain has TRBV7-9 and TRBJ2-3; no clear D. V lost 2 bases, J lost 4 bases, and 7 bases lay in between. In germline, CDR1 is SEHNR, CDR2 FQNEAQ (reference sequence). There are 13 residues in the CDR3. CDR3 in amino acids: CASSLMASDTQYF. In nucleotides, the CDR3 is TGTGCCAGCAGCTTAATGGCGTCAGATACGCAGTATTTT.

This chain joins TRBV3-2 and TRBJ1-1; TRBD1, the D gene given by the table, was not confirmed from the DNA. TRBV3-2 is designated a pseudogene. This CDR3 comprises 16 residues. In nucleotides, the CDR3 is TGTGCCAGCAGCCTACCACGGGACAGCATGAACACTGAAGCTTTCTTT. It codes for CASSLPRDSMNTEAFF.

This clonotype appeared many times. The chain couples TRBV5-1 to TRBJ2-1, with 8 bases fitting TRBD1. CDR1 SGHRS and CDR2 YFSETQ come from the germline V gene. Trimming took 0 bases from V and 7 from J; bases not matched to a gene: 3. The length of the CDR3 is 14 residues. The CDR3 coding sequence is TGCGCCAGCAGCTTGGTCAGGGGGCCAAATGAGCAGTTCTTC. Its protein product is CASSLVRGPNEQFF.

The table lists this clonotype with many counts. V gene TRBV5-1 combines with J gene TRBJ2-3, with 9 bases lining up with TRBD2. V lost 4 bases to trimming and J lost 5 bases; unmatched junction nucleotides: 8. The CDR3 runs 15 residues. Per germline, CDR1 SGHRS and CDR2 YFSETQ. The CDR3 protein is CASSMTSGLEDTQYF. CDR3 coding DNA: TGCGCCAGCAGCATGACTAGCGGATTAGAAGATACGCAGTATTTT.

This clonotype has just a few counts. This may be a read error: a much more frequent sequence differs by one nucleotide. The CDR3 loop reads CASSLQDPAGTQYF. Written as DNA, the CDR3 is TGCGCCAGCAGCTTACAGGATCCGGCAGGTACGCAGTATTTT. This chain links TRBV5-1 with TRBJ2-3, with D perhaps matching TRBD1 (5 bases). The germline V and J ends were trimmed by 2 bases and 8 bases, with 15 bases remaining between them. This CDR3 has 14 residues. Germline CDR1 and CDR2: SGHRS and YFSETQ.

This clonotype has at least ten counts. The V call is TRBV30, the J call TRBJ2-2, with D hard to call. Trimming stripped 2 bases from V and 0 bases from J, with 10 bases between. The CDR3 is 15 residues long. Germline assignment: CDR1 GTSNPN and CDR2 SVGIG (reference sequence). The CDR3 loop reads CAWSISTANTGELFF. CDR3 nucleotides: TGTGCCTGGAGTATCTCGACTGCGAACACCGGGGAGCTGTTTTTT.

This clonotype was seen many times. The CDR3 is CASSDGGWKDNEQFF. The CDR3 DNA reads TGTGCCAGCAGTGACGGCGGCTGGAAAGACAATGAGCAGTTCTTC. The chain employs TRBV6-1 and TRBJ2-1; D is uncertain. Looked up from germline, CDR1 is MNHNS and CDR2 is SASEGT. This CDR3 contains 15 residues. The V end was cut by 3 bases, the J end by 5 bases, with 14 bases between.

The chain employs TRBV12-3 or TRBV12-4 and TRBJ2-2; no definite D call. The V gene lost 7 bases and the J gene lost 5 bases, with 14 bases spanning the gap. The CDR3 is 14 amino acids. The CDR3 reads CASKKDLGTGELFF. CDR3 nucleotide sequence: TGTGCCAGCAAAAAGGACCTGGGGACCGGGGAGCTGTTTTTT.

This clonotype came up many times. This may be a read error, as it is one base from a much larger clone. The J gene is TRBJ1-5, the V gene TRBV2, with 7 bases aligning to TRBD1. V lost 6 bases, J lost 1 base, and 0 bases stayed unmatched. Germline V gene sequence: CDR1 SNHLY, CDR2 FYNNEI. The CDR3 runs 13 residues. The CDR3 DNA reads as TGTGCCAGCAGGGGACAGAGCAATCAGCCCCAGCATTTT. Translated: CASRGQSNQPQHF. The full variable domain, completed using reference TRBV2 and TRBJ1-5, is EPEVTQTPSHQVTQMGQEVILRCVPISNHLYFYWYRQILGQKVEFLVSFYNNEISEKSEIFDDQFSVERPDGSNFTLKIRSTKLEDSAMYFCASRGQSNQPQHFGDGTRLSIL.